The 10 T cell receptor beta chains presented below share a single source sample, sequenced in a study of cytomegalovirus exposure and HLA in healthy donors. Amplification used 60 Vbeta primers and 13 Jbeta primers. The table came from immunoSEQ multiplex PCR; TCRdb's copy has only in-frame clones and leaves some out. The sample has about 130,000 clones; around 80% are singletons. The sequencing input was PBMCs. The receptor set was obtained from a man younger than 35 in good health and CMV-seronegative.

This clone was counted between two and nine times. This chain links TRBV5-6 with TRBJ1-6; 8 bases are a match to TRBD1. J was trimmed by 8 bases and V by 3 bases; bases with no gene match: 7. CDR1 and CDR2 (germline): SGHDT, YYEEEE. The CDR3 is made up of 15 amino acids. CDR3 nucleotide sequence: TGTGCCAGCAGCTACGGGGACAGGCTTCATTCACCCCTCCACTTT. Translated, it gives CASSYGDRLHSPLHF.

V and J are TRBV2 and TRBJ1-3; no firm D call. This CDR3 spans 13 amino acids. Trimming took off 2 bases at V and 4 bases at J, with 6 bases between the two ends. Germline CDR1 SNHLY, CDR2 FYNNEI. The CDR3 region is CASSEQSGNTIYF. As DNA, the CDR3 is TGTGCCAGCAGTGAACAATCCGGAAACACCATATATTTT.

V usage is TRBV7-9 and J usage is TRBJ1-3; 7 nucleotides align to TRBD1. The CDR3 totals 16 residues. V lost 5 bases and J lost 0; bases outside the gene matches: 7. CDR1 and CDR2 (germline): SEHNR, FQNEAQ (reference sequence). CDR3 in amino acids: CASSLNRGHSGNTIYF. CDR3 bases: TGTGCCAGCAGCCTTAACAGGGGACACTCTGGAAACACCATATATTTT.

About this clone: Since no conserved phenylalanine or tryptophan closes the CDR3, a read error is the likely cause. It is unclear where the CDR3 begins or ends on the DNA, so no DNA is shown, and the CDR3 is as TCRdb lists it. V is TRBV2 and J is TRBJ1-2. Counting both end residues, the CDR3 totals 9 amino acids. The germline V gene encodes CDR1 SNHLY and CDR2 FYNNEI. The CDR3: CASSEGPPS.

This chain connects TRBV2 to TRBJ1-2; the D is unclear. Germline values: CDR1 SNHLY, CDR2 FYNNEI. CDR3 size: 13 residues. Trimming pared 4 bases from V and 4 bases from J, leaving 10 bases between. Here the CDR3 DNA reads TGTGCCAGCAGTGTTGATGTTAGCTATGGCTACACCTTC. This gives the protein CASSVDVSYGYTF. The full variable domain, rest sourced from reference TRBV2 and TRBJ1-2, is EPEVTQTPSHQVTQMGQEVILRCVPISNHLYFYWYRQILGQKVEFLVSFYNNEISEKSEIFDDQFSVERPDGSNFTLKIRSTKLEDSAMYFCASSVDVSYGYTFGSGTRLTVV.

The rearrangement links TRBV20-1 to TRBJ2-1, with unresolved D. Trimming took off 7 bases at V and 9 bases at J, with 4 bases between the two ends. Germline CDR1 and CDR2: DFQATT and SNEGSKA (reference sequence). The CDR3 covers 8 residues. In nucleotides, the CDR3 is TGCAGTGGAGGTGAGCAGTTCTTC. Translating gives CSGGEQFF.

V and J are TRBV27 and TRBJ1-3; maybe TRBD1 (6 bases). Germline loops: CDR1 MNHEY, CDR2 SMNVEV (reference sequence). The CDR3 is 15 amino acids. Trimming left V 5 bases short and J 3 bases short, with 14 bases between. Here the CDR3 reads CASSPGTQIGNTIYF. The CDR3 DNA is TGTGCCAGCAGTCCCGGGACACAAATTGGAAACACCATATATTTT.

This chain uses TRBV19 with TRBJ2-1; 9 nucleotides align to TRBD2. Germline assignment: CDR1 LNHDA and CDR2 SQIVND (reference sequence). V lost 6 bases, J lost 6 bases, and 6 bases stayed unmatched. The CDR3 contains 14 residues. In nucleotides, the CDR3 is TGTGCCAGTAGCATCCATAGCGGGAGCAATGAGCAGTTCTTC. Translated, it gives CASSIHSGSNEQFF.

The V gene is TRBV6-5, the J gene TRBJ1-3; D is undetermined. Per the germline V gene, CDR1 is MNHEY and CDR2 is SVGAGI. The CDR3 runs 16 residues. Trimming left V 4 bases short and J 1 base short, with 14 bases between. The CDR3 here is CASSSPIWESGNTIYF. CDR3 DNA sequence: TGTGCCAGCAGTTCCCCGATATGGGAGTCTGGAAACACCATATATTTT.

A word on this clone: At one of its ends the junction is not consistent with the germline gene, which may arise from a read error. The J gene is TRBJ1-1, the V gene TRBV7-9; D gene ambiguous. CDR1 is SEHNR, CDR2 FQNEAQ, per germline (reference sequence). The CDR3 length is 18 residues. CDR3 nucleotides: TGTTCCAGCAGCTCAGACTTACTCCCGGGAGCGAAGAACACTGAAGCTTTCTTT. Its translation is CSSSSDLLPGAKNTEAFF.